This section outlines one T cell receptor (beta chain) sequence together with its context. The V gene end was trimmed by 8 bases and the J gene end by 3 bases; junction bases not matched to a gene: 7. Per the germline V gene, CDR1 is MDHEN and CDR2 is SYDVKM. The CDR3 runs 13 residues. A multiplex PCR was run with 60 Vbeta primers and 13 Jbeta primers. Data came from immunoSEQ multiplex PCR; TCRdb stores just in-frame clones and leaves some out. This sample yields 150,000 to 190,000 clones, of which around 75% are seen a single time; over 1.1% belongs to the top ten. This entry is derived from a study of cytomegalovirus exposure and HLA in healthy donors.

The chain couples TRBV28 to TRBJ2-7; 7 nucleotides align to TRBD1. The clonotype originates from a man between 18 and 29 years old in good health and CMV-seronegative. The source material was PBMCs. The CDR3 loop reads CASRPQGDYEQYF. DNA of the CDR3: TGTGCCAGCCGCCCTCAGGGGGACTACGAGCAGTACTTC.